Shown below are 29 T cell receptor beta chains from a single sample sequenced in a study of graft-versus-host responses after intestinal transplantation. Libraries were prepared by immunoSEQ multiplex PCR; TCRdb keeps only in-frame clonotypes and omits some of them. The sample has under 65,000 clones; 94% are singletons. Antigens of these TCRs are unknown. Sequencing used unstimulated CD4+ T cells sorted from spleen or lymph node cells, obtained before transplant. These receptors came from a human donor who was the organ donor for an intestinal transplant.

The chain joins TRBV5-4 to TRBJ2-3; tentative D call: TRBD2 (6 bases). Germline CDR1 reads SGHNT; CDR2 reads YYREEE (reference sequence). This CDR3 is 16 amino acids long. V lost 4 bases and J lost 2, with 17 bases in between. The CDR3 DNA follows: TGTGCCAGCAGCGGGGAGACTAGGGGTTTCACAGATACGCAGTATTTT. It is translated as CASSGETRGFTDTQYF.

The chain recombines TRBV11-1 with TRBJ2-7, with D perhaps assigned TRBD1 or TRBD2 (5 bases each). Germline-derived CDR1 and CDR2 are SGHAT and FQDESV (reference sequence). CDR3 length equals 15 residues. V gave up 5 bases and J gave up 6 bases, with 20 bases separating them. CDR3 in amino acids: CASSATQATRGEQYF. CDR3 DNA: TGTGCCAGCAGCGCTACCCAGGCCACGAGGGGCGAGCAGTACTTC. The full variable domain, its missing parts supplied by reference TRBV11-1 and TRBJ2-7, is EAEVAQSPRYKITEKSQAVAFWCDPISGHATLYWYRQILGQGPELLVQFQDESVVDDSQLPKDRFSAERLKGVDSTLKIQPAELGDSAMYLCASSATQATRGEQYFGPGTRLTVT.

This sequence joins TRBV5-6 and TRBJ1-2, with a possible D match to TRBD1 (6 bases). The CDR3 has 12 amino acids. Germline V gene lookup returns CDR1 SGHDT and CDR2 YYEEEE. The V end lost 2 bases, the J end lost 8 bases, and 10 bases lay between the germline ends. Here the CDR3 DNA reads TGTGCCAGCAGCTTCAGGGGAGGGGGCTACACCTTC. It specifies CASSFRGGGYTF. Looking up the rest from reference TRBV5-6 and TRBJ1-2 gives the full variable domain: DAGVTQSPTHLIKTRGQQVTLRCSPKSGHDTVSWYQQALGQGPQFIFQYYEEEERQRGNFPDRFSGHQFPNYSSELNVNALLLGDSALYLCASSFRGGGYTFGSGTRLTVV.

V and J are TRBV4-1 and TRBJ2-1, with 8 bases identical to TRBD2. The junction had 9 bases not matched to a gene; V was cut back by 1 base and J by 10 bases. The length of the CDR3 is 15 residues. Looked up from germline, CDR1 is MGHRA and CDR2 is YSYEKL. The CDR3 spells CASSQGRGGHGEQFF. CDR3 DNA sequence: TGCGCCAGCAGCCAAGGACGGGGGGGCCATGGAGAGCAGTTCTTC.

This chain connects TRBV4-2 to TRBJ2-2; D possibly corresponds to TRBD2 (6 bases). The germline V and J ends were trimmed by 4 bases and 2 bases, with 11 bases remaining between them. Germline lookup yields CDR1 LGHNA and CDR2 YNFKEQ. This CDR3 has 15 residues. CDR3 bases: TGTGCCAGCAGCCGGGCCGGGACTAACACCGGGGAGCTGTTTTTT. Residues: CASSRAGTNTGELFF.

This clone was seen just once. V is TRBV18 and J is TRBJ1-1; D is perhaps TRBD1 (5 bases). This CDR3 is built from 15 residues. Trimming took 2 bases from V and 6 from J, leaving 16 bases between them. The germline CDR1 and CDR2 sequences are KGHSH and LQKENI. The CDR3 loop reads CASSPSRGVPSEAFF. CDR3 nucleotides: TGTGCCAGCTCACCATCCCGGGGGGTTCCGTCTGAAGCTTTCTTT.

The V gene is TRBV21-1, the J gene TRBJ1-3; TRBD1 reflects the table's D call only, with no check against the DNA. TRBV21-1 is tagged as a pseudogene. The CDR3 contains 17 residues. DNA for the CDR3: TGTGCCAGCAGCAAATTAGGGACAGGGCAACCTGGAAACACCATATATTTT. Translated, it gives CASSKLGTGQPGNTIYF.

The chain uses TRBV7-2 and TRBJ2-5; a weak D match, TRBD1 (5 bases). V lost 3 bases, J lost 0 bases, and 8 bases lay in between. The CDR3 contains 14 residues. Germline CDR1 SGHTA, CDR2 FQGNSA. CDR3 in DNA: TGTGCCAGCAGCTTTAGGGGATACCAAGAGACCCAGTACTTC. This sequence encodes CASSFRGYQETQYF. Full variable domain (rest looked up from reference TRBV7-2 and TRBJ2-5): GAGVSQSPSNKVTEKGKDVELRCDPISGHTALYWYRQSLGQGLEFLIYFQGNSAPDKSGLPSDRFSAERTGGSVSTLTIQRTQQEDSAVYLCASSFRGYQETQYFGPGTRLLVL.

The rearrangement links TRBV5-6 to TRBJ1-6; D is unresolved. Germline V gene sequence: CDR1 SGHDT, CDR2 YYEEEE. Trimming cost V 0 bases and J 0 bases, with 10 bases left between them. The CDR3 extends over 17 amino acids. Here the CDR3 reads CASSLENSLSYNSPLHF. CDR3 sequence (DNA): TGTGCCAGCAGCTTGGAGAACAGCCTCTCCTATAATTCACCCCTCCACTTT.

The chain couples TRBV5-1 to TRBJ2-3; D gene ambiguous. Trimming took 4 bases from V and 2 from J, leaving 5 bases between them. The CDR3 has 12 residues. CDR1 SGHRS and CDR2 YFSETQ come from the germline V gene. Here the CDR3 reads CASSLLTDTQYF. CDR3 in DNA: TGCGCCAGCAGCCTCCTCACAGATACGCAGTATTTT.

As to this clone: A read error may account for a junction end that differs from germline. At the DNA level, this CDR3 is encoded by other sequences in the same sample as well. The rearrangement uses TRBV19 and TRBJ1-6, with 7 nucleotides matching TRBD1. Germline CDR1 is LNHDA and CDR2 is SQIVND (reference sequence). This CDR3 is 17 amino acids long. CDR3 region: CASTPDRSGSYNSPLHF. DNA of the CDR3: TGTGCCAGTACCCCGGACAGGTCAGGCTCCTATAACTCACCCCTCCACTTT.

The gene calls are TRBV9 and TRBJ2-3; TRBD1 matches 7 bases. CDR3 length equals 15 residues. The V and J ends lost 6 bases and 5 bases, in that order; junction bases with no gene match: 12. Per germline, CDR1 SGDLS and CDR2 YYNGEE. CDR3 coding DNA: TGTGCCAGCACTCGTTCAGGGGGAATCGGAGATACGCAGTATTTT. The encoded protein is CASTRSGGIGDTQYF. Combining the CDR3 with reference TRBV9 and TRBJ2-3 gives the whole variable domain DSGVTQTPKHLITATGQRVTLRCSPRSGDLSVYWYQQSLDQGLQFLIQYYNGEERAKGNILERFSAQQFPDLHSELNLSSLELGDSALYFCASTRSGGIGDTQYFGPGTRLTVL.

This clone was found once. This chain connects TRBV7-2 to TRBJ2-3, with D possibly matching TRBD2 (6 bases). V was trimmed by 4 bases and J by 5 bases, leaving 13 bases between them. The CDR3 totals 14 residues. Germline CDR1 is SGHTA and CDR2 is FQGNSA. The CDR3 DNA sequence: TGTGCCAGCAGCTCGCGGGACCTCAGAGATACGCAGTATTTT. Translating gives CASSSRDLRDTQYF.

This clone has only one observation. The chain couples TRBV7-6 to TRBJ1-1; 7 nucleotides align to TRBD1. The germline gives CDR1 SGHVS, CDR2 FNYEAQ. With 7 bases clipped from V and 5 bases from J, the junction kept 7 bases outside the gene matches. CDR3 length equals 13 residues. The DNA of the CDR3 is TGTGCCAGCAAAGGGGGCGCGGAAACTGAAGCTTTCTTT. Its protein product is CASKGGAETEAFF.

J is TRBJ2-7 and V is TRBV12-5; no reliable D call. The CDR3 totals 13 residues. CDR1 is LGHNT, CDR2 FRNRAP, per germline. The V gene lost 0 bases and the J gene lost 7 bases, with 10 bases spanning the gap. In DNA form, the CDR3 reads TGTGCTAGTGGTTTGGTAATCCCCTCGGAGCAGTACTTC. Residues: CASGLVIPSEQYF. Supplemented by reference TRBV12-5 and TRBJ2-7, the full variable domain reads DARVTQTPRHKVTEMGQEVTMRCQPILGHNTVFWYRQTMMQGLELLAYFRNRAPLDDSGMPKDRFSAEMPDATLATLKIQPSEPRDSAVYFCASGLVIPSEQYFGPGTRLTVT.

V usage is TRBV6-5 and J usage is TRBJ2-1; TRBD1 is a possible D gene (6 bases). CDR1 MNHEY and CDR2 SVGAGI come from the germline V gene. The ends were cut back, 0 bases at V and 10 bases at J, with 7 bases in the middle. This CDR3 region has 12 residues. The CDR3 coding sequence is TGTGCCAGCAGTTACTCCAGGGGCGAGCAGTTCTTC. Residues: CASSYSRGEQFF.

The genes are TRBV7-3 and TRBJ2-3; tentatively, D is TRBD1 (6 bases). Germline V CDR1 and CDR2: SGHTA, FQGTGA. This CDR3 comprises 16 residues. V lost 1 base and J lost 2, with 13 bases in between. The CDR3: CASSLMPQGHTDTQYF. CDR3 nucleotide sequence: TGTGCCAGCAGCTTAATGCCGCAGGGGCACACAGATACGCAGTATTTT.

This sequence joins TRBV2 and TRBJ1-5; the match to TRBD1 covers 7 bases. Germline V gene lookup returns CDR1 SNHLY and CDR2 FYNNEI. CDR3 size: 13 residues. J lost 3 bases, V lost 8 bases, and 4 bases had no gene match. CDR3 coding DNA: TGTGCCAGCCGGGACAGCCTCAATCAGCCCCAGCATTTT. It translates to CASRDSLNQPQHF.

The J gene is TRBJ2-1, the V gene TRBV4-2; D may correspond to TRBD1 or TRBD2 (5 bases each). Germline values: CDR1 LGHNA, CDR2 YNFKEQ. The CDR3 sequence is 17 residues long. The V end was cut by 4 bases, the J end by 6 bases, with 22 bases between. The CDR3 reads CASSRLINRGRTNEQFF. DNA of the CDR3: TGTGCCAGCAGCCGTCTTATAAACCGGGGCCGGACCAATGAGCAGTTCTTC.

CDR3 in DNA: TGTGCCACCAGATTAAGACAGGGGGGGAACACTGAAGCTTTCTTT. Protein product: CATRLRQGGNTEAFF. V gene TRBV15 combines with J gene TRBJ1-1; TRBD1 matches at 9 bases. With V trimmed by 6 bases and J by 1 base, 6 bases remained unmatched. Germline V gives CDR1 LNHNV, CDR2 YYDKDF (reference sequence). This CDR3 spans 15 amino acids.

This rearrangement joins TRBV12-5 to TRBJ2-3; D is uncertain. The CDR3 loop spans 11 amino acids. V was trimmed by 7 bases and J by 2 bases, leaving 4 bases between them. The germline gives CDR1 LGHNT, CDR2 FRNRAP. The CDR3 DNA follows: TGTGCTAGTGCCAACACAGATACGCAGTATTTT. It is translated as CASANTDTQYF.

This clone was observed a single time. CDR3 nucleotide sequence: TGTGCCAGCAGTTACTCGGGTGACAAATATGGCTACACCTTC. Its translation is CASSYSGDKYGYTF. The rearrangement links TRBV6-5 to TRBJ1-2; unclear D gene. V was trimmed by 0 bases and J by 5 bases, leaving 10 bases between them. CDR1 MNHEY and CDR2 SVGAGI come from the germline V gene. This CDR3 is 14 amino acids long.

The chain joins TRBV7-9 to TRBJ1-2, with D possibly matching TRBD1 (5 bases). V shed 5 bases and J shed 3 bases, with 25 bases lying between them. The CDR3 is made up of 18 amino acids. In germline, CDR1 is SEHNR, CDR2 FQNEAQ (reference sequence). CDR3 loop: CASSTRGGTSIEDYGYTF. CDR3 coding DNA: TGTGCCAGCAGCACCCGGGGAGGGACGAGCATCGAGGACTATGGCTACACCTTC.

The V and J genes are TRBV30 and TRBJ2-5; 11 nucleotides line up with TRBD1. The length of the CDR3 is 15 residues. The V gene's germline CDR1 is GTSNPN and CDR2 SVGIG (reference sequence). The J segment lost 5 bases and the V segment lost 2 bases, leaving 7 bases of the junction unmatched. CDR3 residues: CAWSIGQGARETQYF. CDR3 coding DNA: TGTGCCTGGAGTATTGGACAGGGGGCTAGGGAGACCCAGTACTTC.

The chain couples TRBV7-2 to TRBJ2-5; TRBD2 agrees at 12 bases. Unmatched junction bases numbered 0, after V lost 2 bases and J lost 2 bases. Germline values: CDR1 SGHTA, CDR2 FQGNSA. The CDR3 is 15 amino acids. CDR3 in DNA: TGTGCCAGCAGCTTACTAGCGGGGGGGCAAGAGACCCAGTACTTC. This gives the protein CASSLLAGGQETQYF.

This chain links TRBV5-4 with TRBJ1-4; 10 bases fit TRBD1. This CDR3 region has 18 residues. Germline V lookup: CDR1 SGHNT, CDR2 YYREEE (reference sequence). J gave up 8 bases and V 1 base, and 14 bases lay outside the gene matches. The chain's CDR3 is CASSLWTNRLTGGEKLFF. CDR3 coding DNA: TGTGCCAGCAGCTTGTGGACCAACCGGTTGACAGGGGGCGAAAAACTGTTTTTT.

The V and J genes are TRBV7-3 and TRBJ1-1; D gene ambiguous. Germline CDR1 reads SGHTA; CDR2 reads FQGTGA. Trimming left V 2 bases short and J 0 bases short, with 4 bases between. The CDR3 contains 13 residues. CDR3 protein: CASSLQMNTEAFF. The CDR3 coding sequence is TGTGCCAGCAGCTTACAGATGAACACTGAAGCTTTCTTT.

This chain joins TRBV7-9 and TRBJ2-5; no definite D call. The J call is in doubt because the DNA end fits TRBJ2-7 better. CDR1 is SEHNR and CDR2 is FQNEAQ in the germline V gene (reference sequence). CDR3 length: 14 amino acids. CDR3 protein: CASSLGQSTYEQYF. For the CDR3, the DNA is TGTGCCAGCAGCTTAGGGCAGTCCACCTACGAGCAGTACTTC.

The gene calls are TRBV2 and TRBJ1-1, with TRBD1 as a possible D gene (5 bases). Trimming left V 4 bases short and J 1 base short, with 10 bases between. The germline gives CDR1 SNHLY, CDR2 FYNNEI. The CDR3 extends over 14 amino acids. For the CDR3, the DNA is TGTGCCAGCAGTGCAGGGCCGGGGAACACTGAAGCTTTCTTT. This translates into CASSAGPGNTEAFF.